This is a list of T cell receptor beta chains from one sample in a study of cytomegalovirus exposure and HLA in healthy donors. The repertoire was sequenced with immunoSEQ multiplex PCR; TCRdb's copy has only in-frame clones and lacks some. The sample records around 80,000 clones, 65% to 75% being singletons. The specimen sequenced was PBMCs. All receptors come from a man in his forties in good health and CMV-seropositive. CDR3s include the opening cysteine and the closing phenylalanine or tryptophan.

>TRBJ2-7|TRBV12-1|13
CASTLGGSYEQYF
>TRBJ1-1|TRBV19|13
CASSDRMNTEAFF
>TRBJ2-7|TRBV5-1|12
CASSLDVGEQYF
>TRBJ2-1|TRBV7-2|15
CASSLEAGGLNEQFF
>TRBJ2-5|TRBV6-5|15
CASSYSGSQGETQYF
>TRBJ2-7|TRBV20-1|11
CSAPQRDEQYF
>TRBJ1-5|TRBV7-9|15
CASSPRGVGNQPQHF
>TRBJ2-1|TRBV4-1|20
CASSRSPSGGRSGSYNEQFF
>TRBJ1-1|TRBV9|15
CASSTSPRVNTEAFF
>TRBJ2-7|TRBV27|14
CASSLGGSHYEQYF
>TRBJ1-2|TRBV29-1|13
CSVPTGWGYGYTF
>TRBJ1-2|TRBV6-5|13
CASSYSRNYGYTF
>TRBJ2-1|TRBV5-1|15
CASSWGGQRNNEQFF
>TRBJ1-5|TRBV28|16
CASSLTRGGGNQPQHF
>TRBJ2-7|TRBV19|14
CATRDSPSSYEQYF
>TRBJ1-5|TRBV11-3|16
CASSLRRGVSNQPQHF
>TRBJ2-1|TRBV7-3|14
CASSLAAGGFEQFF
>TRBJ1-1|TRBV28|12
CASSPRGLRAFF
>TRBJ2-4|TRBV11-2|17
CASSLRTSGRSRNIQYF
>TRBJ1-1|TRBV7-9|13
CASSLIMNTEAFF
>TRBJ1-5|TRBV9|15
CASSAGTGGNQPQHF
>TRBJ2-5|TRBV7-2|14
CASSLAGGVETQYF
>TRBJ1-1|TRBV6-6|15
CASSPGQGRNTEAFF
>TRBJ1-1|TRBV9|15
CASSVDVGLNTEAFF
>TRBJ2-3|TRBV30|16
CAWSPGTSGLTDTQYF
>TRBJ2-5|TRBV5-6|15
CASSLVRAGGETQYF
>TRBJ2-3|TRBV7-8|13
CASSFQDTATQYF
>TRBJ2-7|TRBV6-5|13
CASSGTGADEQYF
>TRBJ1-5|TRBV2|14
CASSEGQGTQPQHF
>TRBJ2-5|TRBV11-2|15
CASSPGQARSGTQYF
>TRBJ1-1|TRBV11-2|13
CASSLQGSTEAFF
>TRBJ1-4|TRBV18|14
CASSQPGSDEKLFF
>TRBJ2-7|TRBV6-5|14
CASSPSGTRREQYF
>TRBJ1-1|TRBV5-1|13
CASSLSGGTEAFF
>TRBJ1-5|TRBV14|14
CASSPGTGGQPQHF
>TRBJ1-2|TRBV7-8|16
CASNLLGQPTNYGYTF
>TRBJ1-6|TRBV7-2|13
CASSSPTTGTQTF
>TRBJ1-5|TRBV7-6|14
CASSLGSNNQPQHF
>TRBJ2-3|TRBV5-1|16
CASSYGRGGSTDTQYF
>TRBJ1-1|TRBV27|13
CASSFAGNTEAFF
>TRBJ2-1|TRBV9|18
CASGRTSGGAGSYNEQFF
>TRBJ2-2|TRBV2|16
CASSLGTSGFTGELFF
>TRBJ2-1|TRBV18|15
CASSRQGSSYNEQFF
>TRBJ1-1|TRBV5-4|15
CASSPGGRSNTEAFF
>TRBJ2-2|TRBV2|14
CASTKQANTGELFF
>TRBJ2-5|TRBV14|12
CASSLNRETQYF
>TRBJ1-1|TRBV28|15
CASSNSGGENTEAFF
>TRBJ2-1|TRBV19|15
CASSISAGGPLEQFF
>TRBJ1-3|TRBV6-5|13
CASSALTGNTIYF
>TRBJ1-4|TRBV5-1|15
CASSFLGAANEKLFF
>TRBJ2-1|TRBV7-2|16
CASSLEGAGTYNEQFF
>TRBJ1-2|TRBV30|11
CAWSVLTGYTF
>TRBJ2-1|TRBV10-3|14
CAASTGKSNNEQFF